Here is one TCR beta chain with its context. Its antigen is not known. At the Johns Hopkins FTIC core, DNA taken from cultured CD4+ T cells was sequenced by way of the Oncomine TCR Beta short-read assay. Investigators isolated genomic DNA from cultured CD4+ T cells. TCRdb redid the calling of the PCR reads with MiXCR, one entry per CDR3 protein. The table includes about 10,000 distinct CDR3 sequences, roughly 30% detected once. This record belongs to a study of vaccination and CD4 T cells after COVID-19. Study context: The authors used overlapping spike peptides from SARS-CoV-2, HCoV-NL63, HCoV-OC43 and HCoV-229E to stimulate cells.

The treatment was: roughly 11-day PBMC culture with coronavirus spike peptide pools or control peptides (ViraFEST assay). The collection of CD4+ T cells from the unexposed donor took place before the COVID-19 pandemic (2011-2018). Isolation of CD4+ T cells by negative selection took place after around eleven days of culture. Trimming at V came to 6 bases and at J to 13 bases, leaving 10 bases not matched to a gene. The CDR3 is 12 amino acids. From germline, CDR1 is MNHNS and CDR2 SASEGT. The TCR comes from a human donor in good health. The chain couples TRBV6-1 to TRBJ2-7; 9 bases match TRBD2. The sample comprised CD4+ T cells from blood, cultured in vitro. In nucleotides, the CDR3 is TGTGCCAGCAGCCGGCGCGGGGGGGGCTCCTACTTC. It codes for CASSRRGGGSYF.